This T cell receptor (beta chain) came from a study of cytomegalovirus exposure and HLA in healthy donors. Both 60 Vbeta primers and 13 Jbeta primers went into the PCR. Method: immunoSEQ multiplex PCR; TCRdb's copy keeps in-frame clones and lacks some. The repertoire consists of roughly 160,000 clones, with 75% to 90% occurring once and the leading ten covering around 1.3%. Concerning this clone itself: Its antigen remains unidentified.

Study-level findings and limits: Most TCR sequences were rare, but some public TCRs occurred in many donors. Later on, an analysis tied approximately 17,000 TCR beta sequences to HLA alleles at 0.05 false discovery rate. In vitro assays verified that three CMV-associated chains recognized CMV antigens specifically.

V was clipped by 3 bases and J by 5 bases, with 17 bases between them. The V gene's germline CDR1 is LGHNA and CDR2 YNFKEQ. The CDR3 covers 16 residues. Source material: PBMCs. The gene calls are TRBV4-2 and TRBJ1-5; D might be TRBD1 (6 bases). This TCR was recovered from a boy younger than 10 in good health and CMV-seronegative. The chain's CDR3 is CASSHVTGSGDQPQHF. The CDR3 DNA follows: TGTGCCAGCAGCCACGTTACAGGGAGCGGCGATCAGCCCCAGCATTTT.